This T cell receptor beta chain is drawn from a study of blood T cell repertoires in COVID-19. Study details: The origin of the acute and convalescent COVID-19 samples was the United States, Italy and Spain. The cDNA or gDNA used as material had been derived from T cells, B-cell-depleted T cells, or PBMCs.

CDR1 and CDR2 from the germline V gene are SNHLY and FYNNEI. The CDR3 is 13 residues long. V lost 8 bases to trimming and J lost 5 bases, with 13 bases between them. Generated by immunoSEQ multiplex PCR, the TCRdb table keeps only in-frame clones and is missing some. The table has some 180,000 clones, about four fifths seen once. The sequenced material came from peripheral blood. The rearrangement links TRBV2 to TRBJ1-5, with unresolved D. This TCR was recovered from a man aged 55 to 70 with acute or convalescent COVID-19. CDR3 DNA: TGTGCCAGCCTACGCGAGGTAGATCAGCCCCAGCATTTT. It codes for CASLREVDQPQHF.